The source of this T cell receptor beta chain is a study of PD-1 blockade in classical Hodgkin lymphoma. Study conclusions and caveats: CD4+ but not CD8+ TCR diversity rose significantly by C4D1.

Generated by immunoSEQ multiplex PCR, the TCRdb table keeps only in-frame clones and is missing some. The data contain roughly 18,000 clones, roughly 65% of them seen just once; the ten biggest clones take up approximately 2.7%. In the case of this clone: Its antigen is currently unknown.

V lost 3 bases to trimming and J lost 8 bases, with 16 bases between them. This CDR3 comprises 14 residues. Germline-derived CDR1 and CDR2 are MNHEY and SVGAGI. Time point reported: cycle 4 day 1 (C4D1), after more than five weeks of nivolumab. Every patient relapsed after autologous stem cell transplantation, and brentuximab vedotin exposure varied. Purified CD4+ T cells were obtained from thawed PBMCs through magnetic negative selection. The sequencing here drew on CD4+ T cells from blood, taken before the fourth cycle of nivolumab. The source is a human donor with classical Hodgkin lymphoma. This chain uses TRBV6-5 with TRBJ1-2, with D hard to call. The CDR3 coding sequence is TGTGCCAGCAGTTATTCCCTCGGGTCCGGCGGCTACACCTTC. This sequence encodes CASSYSLGSGGYTF.